This TCR beta chain is drawn from a study of blood T cell repertoires in COVID-19. Study-level background: Whether acute or convalescent, the COVID-19 samples came from the United States, Italy and Spain. The analysed material was cDNA or gDNA that came from T cells, B-cell-depleted T cells, or PBMCs.

In the original processing: Researchers report that nucleated cell counts were estimated from reference gene primer amplification. The repertoire was sequenced with immunoSEQ multiplex PCR; TCRdb's copy has only in-frame clones and lacks some. The V and J calls and the clone size are those of that table, but D and trimming were determined from the DNA. The table lists about 300,000 clones, 65% to 90% of them singletons, with 10% in the top ten. Everyone who took part was about 18 to 90 years old, and they came from about 25 US areas. After removal of 6 bases from V and 4 bases from J, the junction contained 18 bases not matched to a gene. The CDR3 is 17 amino acids. The germline CDR1 and CDR2 sequences are SQVTM and ANQGSEA.

The V call is TRBV29-1, the J call TRBJ1-2, with TRBD1 identical over 9 bases. Sequencing input: PBMCs or T cells enriched from blood (not recorded which). The sequence was collected from a woman between 18 and 29 years old who had recovered from COVID-19. The CDR3 loop reads CSVASDRGWVGGYGYTF. The CDR3 DNA sequence: TGCAGCGTCGCGTCGGACAGGGGATGGGTAGGAGGCTATGGCTACACCTTC.